Below, 30 T cell receptor beta chains from the same sample are listed, as sequenced in a study of blood T cell repertoires in COVID-19. Method: immunoSEQ multiplex PCR; TCRdb's copy keeps in-frame clones and lacks some. The table includes some 97,000 clones, about 89% detected once. The sequenced material came from peripheral blood. These receptors were collected from a man in his fifties or sixties with acute or convalescent COVID-19.

V and J are TRBV6-1 and TRBJ2-2; no reliable D call. This CDR3 contains 13 residues. Germline loops: CDR1 MNHNS, CDR2 SASEGT. V lost 3 bases and J 1 base, leaving 3 bases between the germline ends. CDR3 region: CASSDRNTGELFF. The CDR3 coding sequence is TGTGCCAGCAGTGACAGGAACACCGGGGAGCTGTTTTTT.

The table lists this clone with a few counts. The V and J genes are TRBV5-1 and TRBJ1-1; 8 bases map to TRBD1. Looked up from germline, CDR1 is SGHRS and CDR2 is YFSETQ. CDR3 length: 15 residues. V gave up 4 bases and J gave up 0 bases; unmatched junction bases: 5. CDR3 sequence: CASSMRQGMNTEAFF. The CDR3 DNA sequence: TGCGCCAGCAGCATGCGACAGGGGATGAACACTGAAGCTTTCTTT.

The chain carries TRBV6-1 and TRBJ1-1; unclear D gene. Germline lookup yields CDR1 MNHNS and CDR2 SASEGT. CDR3 length: 14 residues. V lost 1 base and J 1 base, leaving 7 bases between the germline ends. This CDR3 is CASSEEYRNTEAFF. The CDR3 bases are TGTGCCAGCAGTGAAGAGTACAGGAACACTGAAGCTTTCTTT.

This clone was recorded only once. The chain carries TRBV5-1 and TRBJ2-2; D is perhaps TRBD2 (5 bases). The CDR3 loop spans 15 amino acids. V was clipped by 0 bases and J by 3 bases, with 9 bases between them. The germline CDR1 and CDR2 sequences are SGHRS and YFSETQ. CDR3 sequence: CASSLGRRDTGELFF. For the CDR3, the DNA is TGCGCCAGCAGCTTGGGACGGCGGGACACCGGGGAGCTGTTTTTT.

In DNA form, the CDR3 reads TGTGCCAGCAGTTCCCCCCAGGGTCTACAGAACACCATATATTTT. This encodes CASSSPQGLQNTIYF. V gene TRBV28 combines with J gene TRBJ1-3; D is possibly TRBD1 (5 bases). Trimming took off 4 bases at V and 7 bases at J, with 17 bases between the two ends. Germline lookup yields CDR1 MDHEN and CDR2 SYDVKM. The CDR3 is made up of 15 amino acids. Complete variable domain (other parts from reference TRBV28 and TRBJ1-3): DVKVTQSSRYLVKRTGEKVFLECVQDMDHENMFWYRQDPGLGLRLIYFSYDVKMKEKGDIPEGYSVSREKKERFSLILESASTNQTSMYLCASSSPQGLQNTIYFGEGSWLTVV.

The chain uses TRBV6-5 and TRBJ2-2; D possibly corresponds to TRBD2 (5 bases). The CDR3 totals 14 residues. The germline V gene has CDR1 MNHEY and CDR2 SVGAGI. Trimming left V 7 bases short and J 6 bases short, with 15 bases between. The CDR3 nucleotides are TGTGCCAGCACCAGTCGGGGTGGTGCCGGGGAGCTGTTTTTT. It is translated as CASTSRGGAGELFF.

This chain joins TRBV19 and TRBJ1-1; no clear D. V shed 10 bases and J shed 4 bases, with 19 bases lying between them. In germline, CDR1 is LNHDA, CDR2 SQIVND (reference sequence). The CDR3 is 14 amino acids. CDR3 sequence: CATALGPEGTEAFF. The CDR3 DNA follows: TGTGCCACCGCCCTGGGCCCGGAGGGCACTGAAGCTTTCTTT.

This chain connects TRBV6-5 to TRBJ1-1; D is possibly TRBD1 (6 bases). The germline V and J ends were trimmed by 2 bases and 2 bases, with 9 bases remaining between them. The CDR3 extends over 14 amino acids. The germline V gene has CDR1 MNHEY and CDR2 SVGAGI. The CDR3 bases are TGTGCCAGCAGTTACGGGGGCAGTAACACTGAAGCTTTCTTT. Translated: CASSYGGSNTEAFF.

This chain uses TRBV4-1 with TRBJ2-2, with D possibly being TRBD1 (5 bases). CDR3 length: 15 residues. CDR1 is MGHRA, CDR2 YSYEKL, per germline. V was clipped by 2 bases and J by 0 bases, with 7 bases between them. CDR3 sequence (DNA): TGCGCCAGCAGCCAACCCAGGGCGAACACCGGGGAGCTGTTTTTT. Protein sequence: CASSQPRANTGELFF.

The CDR3 spells CARQQFSYNEQFF. The DNA for the CDR3 is TGCGCCAGACAACAGTTCTCCTACAATGAGCAGTTCTTC. The chain links TRBV5-1 to TRBJ2-1; D uncertain. This CDR3 region has 13 residues. The germline gives CDR1 SGHRS, CDR2 YFSETQ. With 8 bases removed from V and 0 bases from J, the gap between germline ends came to 9 bases.

The CDR3 protein is CASSLARWGDTEAFF. The CDR3 DNA reads as TGTGCCAGCAGCTTAGCCCGCTGGGGAGACACTGAAGCTTTCTTT. The chain couples TRBV7-8 to TRBJ1-1; D is unclear. This CDR3 comprises 15 residues. Trimming cost V 0 bases and J 3 bases, with 11 bases left between them. From germline, CDR1 is SGHVS and CDR2 FQNEAQ.

The CDR3 DNA reads TGTGCCAGCACCCCAGTCGATCAGCCCCAGCATTTT. Protein: CASTPVDQPQHF. V and J are TRBV28 and TRBJ1-5, with unresolved D. The ends were cut back, 7 bases at V and 5 bases at J, with 9 bases in the middle. The length of the CDR3 is 12 residues. Germline CDR1 MDHEN, CDR2 SYDVKM.

The chain links TRBV6-5 to TRBJ1-6; D might be TRBD1 (6 bases). V shed 6 bases and J shed 6 bases, with 12 bases lying between them. Germline V gives CDR1 MNHEY, CDR2 SVGAGI. The CDR3 consists of 14 residues. CDR3 protein: CASSPTGRNSPLHF. In DNA form, the CDR3 reads TGTGCCAGCAGCCCGACAGGCCGTAATTCACCCCTCCACTTT.

This chain uses TRBV12-3 or TRBV12-4 with TRBJ2-5; D gene ambiguous. The ends were cut back, 0 bases at V and 7 bases at J, with 6 bases in the middle. The CDR3 has 12 amino acids. In DNA form, the CDR3 reads TGTGCCAGCAGTTTAGCACCGGGGACCCAGTACTTC. As protein: CASSLAPGTQYF.

The chain combines TRBV7-8 with TRBJ1-5; D ambiguous. The CDR3 covers 13 residues. Germline V gene lookup returns CDR1 SGHVS and CDR2 FQNEAQ. V was pared by 5 bases and J by 2 bases, with 7 bases between. DNA of the CDR3: TGTGCCAGCAGCCCCCGGGGCAATCAGCCCCAGCATTTT. Its translation: CASSPRGNQPQHF.

CDR3 coding DNA: TGTGCCAGCAGTGAGGGGGGTAGTGGGGCCAACGTCCTGACTTTC. Protein product: CASSEGGSGANVLTF. The chain uses TRBV2 and TRBJ2-6, with a tentative D call TRBD2 (6 bases). Germline loops: CDR1 SNHLY, CDR2 FYNNEI. V lost 3 bases, J lost 3 bases, and 9 bases lay in between. The CDR3 runs to 15 residues. The full variable domain, in which reference TRBV2 and TRBJ2-6 provide the parts outside the CDR3, is EPEVTQTPSHQVTQMGQEVILRCVPISNHLYFYWYRQILGQKVEFLVSFYNNEISEKSEIFDDQFSVERPDGSNFTLKIRSTKLEDSAMYFCASSEGGSGANVLTFGAGSRLTVL.

The chain has TRBV5-1 and TRBJ2-1; 9 bases are shared with TRBD2. CDR1 is SGHRS, CDR2 YFSETQ, per germline. The CDR3 sequence is 15 residues long. With V trimmed by 0 bases and J by 5 bases, 3 bases remained unmatched. The chain's CDR3 is CASSLEAGGHNEQFF. The CDR3 DNA follows: TGCGCCAGCAGCTTGGAAGCGGGAGGTCACAATGAGCAGTTCTTC.

V usage is TRBV7-9 and J usage is TRBJ2-2, with 15 bases fitting TRBD2. The J segment lost 4 bases and the V segment lost 3 bases, leaving 9 bases of the junction unmatched. The germline CDR1 and CDR2 sequences are SEHNR and FQNEAQ (reference sequence). CDR3 length: 19 amino acids. CDR3 coding DNA: TGTGCCAGCAGCTTCGCTGGACTAGCGGGAGGGTGGAGCACCGGGGAGCTGTTTTTT. Protein sequence: CASSFAGLAGGWSTGELFF.

V gene TRBV5-1 combines with J gene TRBJ1-1; TRBD1 aligns across 7 bases. The germline CDR1 and CDR2 sequences are SGHRS and YFSETQ. This CDR3 has 15 amino acids. Trimming removed 4 bases from V and 2 bases from J; junction bases left unmatched: 8. The CDR3 is CASSPRTGDNTEAFF. CDR3 in DNA: TGCGCCAGCAGCCCCCGGACAGGCGACAACACTGAAGCTTTCTTT.

This rearrangement joins TRBV5-1 to TRBJ2-2; possible D gene TRBD2, 6 bases. V shed 8 bases and J shed 8 bases, with 13 bases lying between them. This CDR3 contains 12 residues. From germline, CDR1 is SGHRS and CDR2 YFSETQ. CDR3 amino acids: CASGPGTGELFF. The DNA of the CDR3 is TGCGCCAGTGGGCCAGGGACTGGGGAGCTGTTTTTT.

The V call is TRBV3-1 (or the pseudogene TRBV3-2), the J call TRBJ2-5; 11 bases match TRBD2. The CDR3 spans 17 residues. In germline, CDR1 is LGHDT, CDR2 YNNKEL (reference sequence). With 4 bases clipped from V and 1 base from J, the junction kept 8 bases outside the gene matches. Here the CDR3 reads CASSRPPSGRFQETQYF. CDR3 nucleotides: TGTGCCAGCAGCCGGCCCCCTAGCGGGAGGTTCCAAGAGACCCAGTACTTC.

In this sample, this clone turned up once. V and J are TRBV5-1 and TRBJ2-1; 7 bases are a match to TRBD2. The CDR3 is made up of 15 amino acids. The germline V gene encodes CDR1 SGHRS and CDR2 YFSETQ. V lost 3 bases and J lost 0; bases outside the gene matches: 3. The CDR3 loop reads CASSSSGTSYNEQFF. CDR3 bases: TGCGCCAGCAGCTCGAGCGGGACCTCCTACAATGAGCAGTTCTTC.

This clone was seen more than once but under ten times. The V call is TRBV30, the J call TRBJ1-3; weak D call: TRBD1 (6 bases). The CDR3 covers 14 residues. CDR1 and CDR2 from the germline V gene are GTSNPN and SVGIG (reference sequence). The V end lost 2 bases, the J end lost 4 bases, and 12 bases lay between the germline ends. CDR3 bases: TGTGCCTGGAGTAAGGGGACACCGGGAAACACCATATATTTT. This translates into CAWSKGTPGNTIYF.

J is TRBJ1-3 and V is TRBV5-5; D is uncertain. Deletions cut 4 bases from V and 0 bases from J, with 11 bases between. Germline V lookup: CDR1 SGHKS, CDR2 YYEKEE (reference sequence). CDR3 length equals 15 residues. For the CDR3, the DNA is TGTGCCAGCAGCACCCGTGCGGGCTCTGGAAACACCATATATTTT. Translation gives CASSTRAGSGNTIYF.

The genes are TRBV9 and TRBJ2-1; no firm D call. The CDR3 is 14 residues long. V lost 2 bases, J lost 6 bases, and 12 bases lay in between. Germline V gene data show CDR1 as SGDLS and CDR2 as YYNGEE. The CDR3 coding sequence is TGTGCCAGCAGCGTGGCACAGTCGACCAATGAGCAGTTCTTC. Its translation: CASSVAQSTNEQFF.

The V and J genes are TRBV9 and TRBJ2-3, with 12 bases lining up with TRBD2. The germline V gene has CDR1 SGDLS and CDR2 YYNGEE. The CDR3 length is 17 residues. The junction had 12 bases not matched to a gene; V was cut back by 5 bases and J by 5 bases. The chain's CDR3 is CASREWTSGETLDTQYF. The DNA of the CDR3 is TGTGCCAGCAGAGAATGGACTAGCGGGGAGACCCTAGATACGCAGTATTTT.

V usage is TRBV4-2 and J usage is TRBJ2-7; D unclear. The CDR3 has 13 residues. V lost 0 bases, J lost 1 base, and 4 bases lay in between. The germline V gene has CDR1 LGHNA and CDR2 YNFKEQ. DNA of the CDR3: TGTGCCAGCAGCCAAGATCTGTCCTACGAGCAGTACTTC. It is translated as CASSQDLSYEQYF.

This rearrangement joins TRBV18 to TRBJ2-4; D not resolved. The CDR3 loop spans 18 amino acids. Germline V gene data show CDR1 as KGHSH and CDR2 as LQKENI. V was pared by 1 base and J by 0 bases, with 16 bases between. CDR3 sequence reads: CASSPRSSGPLAKNIQYF. The DNA for the CDR3 is TGTGCCAGCTCACCACGGTCGTCGGGTCCCCTAGCCAAAAACATTCAGTACTTC.

The rearrangement uses TRBV6-6 and TRBJ1-1; D is unresolved. Germline V gene lookup returns CDR1 MNHNY and CDR2 SVGAGI (reference sequence). The CDR3 totals 16 residues. V was cut by 5 bases and J by 6 bases, with 22 bases left in between. DNA of the CDR3: TGTGCCAGCAGTACCCTAGGTTGGCGATTCGAAGCTGAAGCTTTCTTT. Protein: CASSTLGWRFEAEAFF.

This clone was detected once. The rearrangement links TRBV23-1 to TRBJ2-3; 9 bases align to TRBD1. TRBV23-1 is noted as an ORF with a role that remains uncertain. This CDR3 region has 15 residues. The ends lost 1 base at V and 8 bases at J; junction bases unmatched: 7. The CDR3 nucleotides are TGCGCCAGCAGTCAATGCGACGACAGGGGGGGTACGCAGTATTTT. Amino acids: CASSQCDDRGGTQYF.